These 30 T cell receptor beta chains originate from one sample sequenced in a study of monozygotic twins with inflammatory bowel disease. TCRdb re-called the 5' RACE reads; one entry per CDR3 protein, DNA not given. The specimen's table records about 160,000 distinct CDR3 sequences. Sequencing input: blood. These receptors were collected from a human donor with ulcerative colitis or Crohn's disease, or a healthy co-twin of an affected twin (not recorded which).

The CDR3 region is CSVTGISSYEQYF. V is TRBV29-1 and J is TRBJ2-7; lacking DNA, the TRBD1 call made by TCRdb goes unchecked. Germline assignment: CDR1 SQVTM and CDR2 ANQGSEA. The length of the CDR3 is 13 residues.

The chain joins TRBV20-1 to TRBJ2-1; checking the TCRdb D call of TRBD1 is not possible without DNA. The CDR3 runs to 14 residues. In germline, CDR1 is DFQATT, CDR2 SNEGSKA (reference sequence). CDR3 residues: CSASGRGSYNEQFF.

V usage is TRBV6-5 and J usage is TRBJ2-7; TCRdb's D gene call, TRBD1, goes unchecked for lack of DNA. CDR1 and CDR2 from the germline V gene are MNHEY and SVGAGI. This CDR3 is 12 amino acids long. CDR3: CASAQGSYEQYF.

V usage is TRBV5-1 and J usage is TRBJ2-1; TCRdb's D call, TRBD2, is unchecked because there is no DNA. The germline V gene has CDR1 SGHRS and CDR2 YFSETQ. The CDR3 is 14 amino acids. The CDR3 is CASSLSARYNEQFF. Together with reference TRBV5-1 and TRBJ2-1, the CDR3 gives the full variable domain: KAGVTQTPRYLIKTRGQQVTLSCSPISGHRSVSWYQQTPGQGLQFLFEYFSETQRNKGNFPGRFSGRQFSNSRSEMNVSTLELGDSALYLCASSLSARYNEQFFGPGTRLTVL.

The rearrangement links TRBV20-1 to TRBJ2-5. This CDR3 has 13 amino acids. Germline V gene lookup returns CDR1 DFQATT and CDR2 SNEGSKA (reference sequence). CDR3 loop: CSALTVFQETQYF.

This chain connects TRBV20-1 to TRBJ1-4. The CDR3 sequence is 13 residues long. Germline lookup yields CDR1 DFQATT and CDR2 SNEGSKA (reference sequence). The CDR3 loop is CSASRATNENLFF.

The chain joins TRBV7-9 to TRBJ2-5; absent DNA, TCRdb's TRBD2 call cannot be checked. The CDR3 consists of 15 residues. Germline CDR1 reads SEHNR; CDR2 reads FQNEAQ (reference sequence). CDR3 residues: CASSLASGGPKTQYF. The variable domain in full, with the rest retrieved from reference TRBV7-9 and TRBJ2-5, is DTGVSQNPRHKITKRGQNVTFRCDPISEHNRLYWYRQTLGQGPEFLTYFQNEAQLEKSRLLSDRFSAERPKGSFSTLEIQRTEQGDSAMYLCASSLASGGPKTQYFGPGTRLLVL.

The chain is built from TRBV29-1 and TRBJ2-7; the D call from TCRdb, TRBD1, cannot be confirmed without DNA. The CDR3 consists of 11 residues. Germline assignment: CDR1 SQVTM and CDR2 ANQGSEA. The CDR3 region is CSVGSGYEQYF.

The chain uses TRBV20-1 and TRBJ2-1. Germline V gene lookup returns CDR1 DFQATT and CDR2 SNEGSKA (reference sequence). The CDR3 runs to 14 residues. CDR3 residues: CSARVGDNYNEQFF.

The CDR3 reads CSATGTSGIYTGELFF. The gene calls are TRBV20-1 and TRBJ2-2; TCRdb reports TRBD2, a call that lacks DNA to check it against. The CDR3 contains 16 residues. Per the germline V gene, CDR1 is DFQATT and CDR2 is SNEGSKA (reference sequence).

CDR3 protein: CASSLRRVSSYERYF. V gene TRBV7-4 combines with J gene TRBJ2-7. Germline CDR1 reads SGHVT; CDR2 reads SQSDAQ. The CDR3 contains 15 residues.

V is TRBV29-1 and J is TRBJ2-1; TCRdb's D call of TRBD1 is untestable without DNA. This CDR3 has 13 residues. CDR1 is SQVTM and CDR2 is ANQGSEA in the germline V gene. CDR3 loop: CSVLRDAGGEQFF.

The V call is TRBV12-3 or TRBV12-4, the J call TRBJ1-1; absent DNA, TCRdb's TRBD1 call cannot be checked. CDR3 length equals 16 residues. CDR3 sequence reads: CASRQKPLDRHTEAFF.

The rearrangement uses TRBV13 and TRBJ2-7. The CDR3 runs 14 residues. Germline V gives CDR1 PRHDT, CDR2 FYEKMQ (reference sequence). The CDR3 sequence: CASSYTGGPYEQYF.

The chain joins TRBV5-6 to TRBJ1-2. This CDR3 contains 14 residues. Germline CDR1 reads SGHDT; CDR2 reads YYEEEE. CDR3 sequence reads: CASSLVTDLYGYTF.

V and J are TRBV5-1 and TRBJ2-3. From germline, CDR1 is SGHRS and CDR2 YFSETQ. CDR3 size: 18 residues. CDR3 residues: CASSFGPARSGSTDTQYF.

The rearrangement joins TRBV20-1 to TRBJ1-2. Germline assignment: CDR1 DFQATT and CDR2 SNEGSKA (reference sequence). This CDR3 has 12 amino acids. CDR3 region: CSVRPGEGGYTF.

The chain joins TRBV20-1 to TRBJ1-2; TCRdb returns TRBD1, unconfirmable since there is no DNA. The CDR3 totals 16 residues. Germline-derived CDR1 and CDR2 are DFQATT and SNEGSKA (reference sequence). The CDR3: CSARGTGGDLNYGYTF.

The chain has TRBV21-1 and TRBJ2-5; checking the TCRdb D call of TRBD1 is not possible without DNA. TRBV21-1 is reported as a pseudogene. The CDR3 covers 13 residues. CDR3 region: CASSKAPGETQYF.

The chain is built from TRBV6-5 and TRBJ2-5; as DNA is missing, the TRBD2 call by TCRdb cannot be tested. Germline V lookup: CDR1 MNHEY, CDR2 SVGAGI. CDR3 length equals 14 residues. This CDR3 reads CASSYTGLTETQYF.

The chain is built from TRBV20-1 and TRBJ2-4; no DNA is available, so the TRBD2 call from TCRdb remains unchecked. The CDR3 sequence is 13 residues long. Germline CDR1 reads DFQATT; CDR2 reads SNEGSKA (reference sequence). CDR3 loop: CSASSAHKNIQYF.

This rearrangement joins TRBV10-3 to TRBJ1-3; the TCRdb call, TRBD1, lacks DNA for checking. Germline V gives CDR1 ENHRY, CDR2 SYGVKD. The CDR3 spans 14 residues. CDR3 residues: CAISRQGPGNTIYF.

The chain links TRBV7-9 to TRBJ2-1; lacking DNA, the TRBD2 call made by TCRdb goes unchecked. The V gene's germline CDR1 is SEHNR and CDR2 FQNEAQ (reference sequence). The CDR3 runs 17 residues. The CDR3 sequence: CASTPPGLAGELDEQFF.

The rearrangement links TRBV4-3 to TRBJ1-4; TCRdb's D call of TRBD1 is untestable without DNA. The CDR3 extends over 19 amino acids. CDR1 and CDR2 (germline): LGHNA, YSLEER. CDR3 protein: CASSQAPRNLGVSNEKLFF.

CDR3 region: CASSGGVGYEQYF. The rearrangement uses TRBV2 and TRBJ2-7. Germline V gene sequence: CDR1 SNHLY, CDR2 FYNNEI. CDR3 length: 13 residues.

The CDR3 spells CASSLFWREANIQYF. The V gene is TRBV5-5, the J gene TRBJ2-4; without DNA, the TCRdb call of TRBD2 cannot be checked. Germline CDR1 reads SGHKS; CDR2 reads YYEKEE (reference sequence). There are 15 residues in the CDR3.

This chain joins TRBV7-8 and TRBJ2-3. Germline V gene data show CDR1 as SGHVS and CDR2 as FQNEAQ. The CDR3 runs to 14 residues. CDR3 protein: CASSLDDFPDTQYF. Based on the CDR3 plus reference TRBV7-8 and TRBJ2-3, the full variable domain is GAGVSQSPRYKVAKRGQDVALRCDPISGHVSLFWYQQALGQGPEFLTYFQNEAQLDKSGLPSDRFFAERPEGSVSTLKIQRTQQEDSAVYLCASSLDDFPDTQYFGPGTRLTVL.

This rearrangement joins TRBV7-6 to TRBJ2-1; with no DNA, the TCRdb D assignment of TRBD1 cannot be verified. CDR3 length: 15 residues. Germline values: CDR1 SGHVS, CDR2 FNYEAQ. The CDR3 region is CASSYGQGASNEQFF.

The chain joins TRBV6-1 to TRBJ1-4; with no DNA, the TCRdb D assignment of TRBD1 cannot be verified. The CDR3 consists of 15 residues. Germline V gene data show CDR1 as MNHNS and CDR2 as SASEGT. CDR3 amino acids: CASRDRGSTNEKLFF.

The CDR3 is CSVEGKGLGELTSGRNEQFF. The genes are TRBV29-1 and TRBJ2-1; the TCRdb call, TRBD2, lacks DNA for checking. CDR3 size: 20 residues. Germline V CDR1 and CDR2: SQVTM, ANQGSEA.